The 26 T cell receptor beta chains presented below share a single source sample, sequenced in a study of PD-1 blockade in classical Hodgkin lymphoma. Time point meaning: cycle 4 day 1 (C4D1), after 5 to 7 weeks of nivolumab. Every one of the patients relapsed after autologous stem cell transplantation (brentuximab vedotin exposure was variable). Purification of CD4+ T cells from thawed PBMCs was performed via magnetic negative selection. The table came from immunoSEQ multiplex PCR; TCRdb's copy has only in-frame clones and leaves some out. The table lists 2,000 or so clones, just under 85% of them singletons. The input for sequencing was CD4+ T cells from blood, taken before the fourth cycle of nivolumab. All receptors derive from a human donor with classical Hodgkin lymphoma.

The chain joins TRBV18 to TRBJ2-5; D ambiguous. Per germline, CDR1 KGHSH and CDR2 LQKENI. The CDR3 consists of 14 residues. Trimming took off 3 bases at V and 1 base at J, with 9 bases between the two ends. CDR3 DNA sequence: TGTGCCAGCTCACCCCCCGGCAGCCAAGAGACCCAGTACTTC. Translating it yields CASSPPGSQETQYF. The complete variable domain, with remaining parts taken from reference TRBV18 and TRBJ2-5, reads NAGVMQNPRHLVRRRGQEARLRCSPMKGHSHVYWYRQLPEEGLKFMVYLQKENIIDESGMPKERFSAEFPKEGPSILRIQQVVRGDSAAYFCASSPPGSQETQYFGPGTRLLVL.

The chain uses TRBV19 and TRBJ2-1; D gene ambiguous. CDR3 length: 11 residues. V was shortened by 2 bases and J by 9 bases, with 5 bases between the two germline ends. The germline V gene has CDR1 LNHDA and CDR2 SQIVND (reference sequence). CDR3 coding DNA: TGTGCCAGTAGTATACGAGGTGAGCAGTTCTTC. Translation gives CASSIRGEQFF.

The CDR3 DNA sequence: TGCGCCAGCAGCACTTACATTCGGACTCTCCGTGGGGCCAACGTCCTGACTTTC. This gives the protein CASSTYIRTLRGANVLTF. V and J are TRBV5-1 and TRBJ2-6; possibly TRBD2 for D (5 bases). Germline assignment: CDR1 SGHRS and CDR2 YFSETQ. Trimming pared 4 bases from V and 3 bases from J, leaving 20 bases between. There are 18 residues in the CDR3.

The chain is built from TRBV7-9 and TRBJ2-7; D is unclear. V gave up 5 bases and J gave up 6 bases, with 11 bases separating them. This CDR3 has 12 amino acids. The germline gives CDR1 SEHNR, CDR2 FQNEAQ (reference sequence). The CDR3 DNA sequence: TGTGCCAGCAGCATCCAGGTGGCCGAGCAGTACTTC. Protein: CASSIQVAEQYF.

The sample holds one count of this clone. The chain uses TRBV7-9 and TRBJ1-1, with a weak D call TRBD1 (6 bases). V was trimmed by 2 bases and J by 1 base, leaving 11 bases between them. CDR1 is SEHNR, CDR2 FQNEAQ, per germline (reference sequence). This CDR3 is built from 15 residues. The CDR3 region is CASSLRDMRNTEAFF. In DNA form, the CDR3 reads TGTGCCAGCAGCTTACGGGACATGAGGAACACTGAAGCTTTCTTT.

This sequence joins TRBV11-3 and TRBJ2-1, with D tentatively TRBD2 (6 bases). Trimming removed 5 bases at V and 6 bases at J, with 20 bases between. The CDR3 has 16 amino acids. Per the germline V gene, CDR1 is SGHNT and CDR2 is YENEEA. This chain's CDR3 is CASSIAGTSLSNEQFF. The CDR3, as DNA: TGTGCCAGCAGCATAGCCGGAACTAGCCTTTCCAATGAGCAGTTCTTC.

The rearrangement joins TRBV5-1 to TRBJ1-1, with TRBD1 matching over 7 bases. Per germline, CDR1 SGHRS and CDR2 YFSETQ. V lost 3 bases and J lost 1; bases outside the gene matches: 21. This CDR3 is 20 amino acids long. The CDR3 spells CASSWGVGGQRFVGNTEAFF. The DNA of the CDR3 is TGCGCCAGCAGCTGGGGGGTAGGGGGACAGAGGTTTGTTGGGAACACTGAAGCTTTCTTT.

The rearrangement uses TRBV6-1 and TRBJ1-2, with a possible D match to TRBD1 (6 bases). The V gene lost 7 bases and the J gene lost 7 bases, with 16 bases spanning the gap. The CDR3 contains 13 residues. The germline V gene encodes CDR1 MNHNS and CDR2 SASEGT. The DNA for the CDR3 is TGTGCCAGCAAGAAGGACAGCGGTGGTGGCTACACCTTC. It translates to CASKKDSGGGYTF.

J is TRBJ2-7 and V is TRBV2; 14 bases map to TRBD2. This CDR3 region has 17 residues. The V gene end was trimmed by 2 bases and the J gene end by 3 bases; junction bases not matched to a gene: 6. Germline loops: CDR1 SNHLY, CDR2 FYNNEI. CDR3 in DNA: TGTGCCAGCAGTGAATCTCCGGGACTAGCGGGAGACTACGAGCAGTACTTC. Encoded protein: CASSESPGLAGDYEQYF.

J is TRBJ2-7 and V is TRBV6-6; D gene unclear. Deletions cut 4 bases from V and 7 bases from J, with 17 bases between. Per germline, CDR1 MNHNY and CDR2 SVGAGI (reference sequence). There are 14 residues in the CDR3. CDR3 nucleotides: TGTGCCAGCAGTTCCAACCCGGCTCGGAGAGAGCAGTACTTC. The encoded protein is CASSSNPARREQYF.

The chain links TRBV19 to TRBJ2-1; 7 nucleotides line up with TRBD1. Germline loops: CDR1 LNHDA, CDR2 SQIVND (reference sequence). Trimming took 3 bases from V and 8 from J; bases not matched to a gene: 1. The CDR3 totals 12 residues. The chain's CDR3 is CASSITGDEQFF. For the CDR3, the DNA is TGTGCCAGTAGTATTACAGGGGATGAGCAGTTCTTC.

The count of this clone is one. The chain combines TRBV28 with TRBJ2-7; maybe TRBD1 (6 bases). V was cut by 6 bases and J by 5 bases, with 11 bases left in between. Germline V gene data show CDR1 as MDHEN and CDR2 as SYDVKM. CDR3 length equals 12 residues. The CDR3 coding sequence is TGTGCCAGCAGACGACAGGTGCACGAGCAGTACTTC. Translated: CASRRQVHEQYF.

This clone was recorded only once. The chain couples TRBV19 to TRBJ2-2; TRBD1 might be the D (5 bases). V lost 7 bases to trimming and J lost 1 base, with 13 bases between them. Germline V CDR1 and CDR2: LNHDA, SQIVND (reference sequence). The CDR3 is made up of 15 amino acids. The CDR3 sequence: CASTRDSLNTGELFF. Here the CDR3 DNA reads TGTGCCAGTACCAGGGATAGTTTGAACACCGGGGAGCTGTTTTTT. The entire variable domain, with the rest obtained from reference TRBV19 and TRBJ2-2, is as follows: DGGITQSPKYLFRKEGQNVTLSCEQNLNHDAMYWYRQDPGQGLRLIYYSQIVNDFQKGDIAEGYSVSREKKESFPLTVTSAQKNPTAFYLCASTRDSLNTGELFFGEGSRLTVL.

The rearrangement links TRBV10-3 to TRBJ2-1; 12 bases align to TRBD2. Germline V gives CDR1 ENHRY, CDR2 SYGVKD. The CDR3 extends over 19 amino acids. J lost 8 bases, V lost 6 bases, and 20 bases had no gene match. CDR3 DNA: TGTGCCATCAGGGATCCAGGACTAGCGGGAATCAGTAGGGTGGATGAGCAGTTCTTC. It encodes CAIRDPGLAGISRVDEQFF.

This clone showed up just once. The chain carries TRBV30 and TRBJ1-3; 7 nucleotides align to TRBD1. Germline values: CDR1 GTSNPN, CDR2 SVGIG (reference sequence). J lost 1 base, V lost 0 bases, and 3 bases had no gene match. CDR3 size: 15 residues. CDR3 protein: CAWSVTGVSGNTIYF. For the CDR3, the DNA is TGTGCCTGGAGTGTAACAGGGGTGTCTGGAAACACCATATATTTT.

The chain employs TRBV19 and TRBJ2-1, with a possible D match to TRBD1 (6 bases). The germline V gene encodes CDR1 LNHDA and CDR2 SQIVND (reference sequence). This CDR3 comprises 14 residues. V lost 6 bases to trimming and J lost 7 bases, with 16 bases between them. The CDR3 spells CASSPRQGTNEQFF. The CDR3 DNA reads TGTGCCAGTAGCCCACGGCAGGGGACGAATGAGCAGTTCTTC.

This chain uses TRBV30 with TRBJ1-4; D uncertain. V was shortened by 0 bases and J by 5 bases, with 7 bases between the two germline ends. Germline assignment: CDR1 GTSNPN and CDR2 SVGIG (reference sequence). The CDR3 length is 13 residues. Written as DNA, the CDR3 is TGTGCCTGGAGTGTACGGGTCAATGAAAAACTGTTTTTT. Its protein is CAWSVRVNEKLFF.

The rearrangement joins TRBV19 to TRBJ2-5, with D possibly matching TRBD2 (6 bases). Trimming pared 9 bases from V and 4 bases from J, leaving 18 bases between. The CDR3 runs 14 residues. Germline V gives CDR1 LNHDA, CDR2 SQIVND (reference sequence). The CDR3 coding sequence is TGTGCCAGCACTCCAGGGTCCGGGGGAGAGACCCAGTACTTC. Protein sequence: CASTPGSGGETQYF.

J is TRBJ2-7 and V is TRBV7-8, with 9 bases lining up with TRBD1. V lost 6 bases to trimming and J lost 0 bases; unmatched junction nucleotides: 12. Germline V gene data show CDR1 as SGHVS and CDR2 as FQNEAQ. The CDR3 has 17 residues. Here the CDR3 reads CASSPTGQGPHSYEQYF. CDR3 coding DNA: TGTGCCAGCAGTCCCACCGGACAGGGGCCTCACTCCTACGAGCAGTACTTC.

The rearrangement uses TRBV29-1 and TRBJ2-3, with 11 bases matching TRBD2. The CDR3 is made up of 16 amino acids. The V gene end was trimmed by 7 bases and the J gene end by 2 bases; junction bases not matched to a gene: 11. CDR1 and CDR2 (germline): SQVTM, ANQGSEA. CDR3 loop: CSAWELAGDLTDTQYF. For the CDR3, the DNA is TGCAGCGCCTGGGAACTAGCGGGGGACCTCACAGATACGCAGTATTTT.

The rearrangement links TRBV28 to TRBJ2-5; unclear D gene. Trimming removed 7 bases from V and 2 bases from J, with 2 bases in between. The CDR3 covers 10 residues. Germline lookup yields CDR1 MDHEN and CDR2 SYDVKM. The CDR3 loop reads CASKQETQYF. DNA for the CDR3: TGTGCCAGCAAACAAGAGACCCAGTACTTC.

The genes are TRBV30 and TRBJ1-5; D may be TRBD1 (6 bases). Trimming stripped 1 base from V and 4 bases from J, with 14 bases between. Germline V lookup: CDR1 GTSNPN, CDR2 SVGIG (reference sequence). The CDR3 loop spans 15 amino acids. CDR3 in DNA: TGTGCCTGGAGTGAAGACAGGCCGGGAAATCAGCCCCAGCATTTT. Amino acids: CAWSEDRPGNQPQHF.

The CDR3 region is CASSFGTGDYNEQFF. The CDR3 bases are TGTGCCAGCAGCTTCGGGACAGGGGACTACAATGAGCAGTTCTTC. The chain recombines TRBV7-2 with TRBJ2-1; TRBD1 agrees at 10 bases. The junction had 2 bases not matched to a gene; V was cut back by 3 bases and J by 3 bases. This CDR3 spans 15 amino acids. Germline CDR1 and CDR2: SGHTA and FQGNSA.

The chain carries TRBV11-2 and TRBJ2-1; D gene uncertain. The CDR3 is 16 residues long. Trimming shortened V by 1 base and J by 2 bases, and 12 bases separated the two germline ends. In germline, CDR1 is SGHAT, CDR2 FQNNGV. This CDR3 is CASSLVGARPYNEQFF. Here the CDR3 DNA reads TGTGCCAGCAGCTTAGTAGGCGCTCGGCCCTACAATGAGCAGTTCTTC.

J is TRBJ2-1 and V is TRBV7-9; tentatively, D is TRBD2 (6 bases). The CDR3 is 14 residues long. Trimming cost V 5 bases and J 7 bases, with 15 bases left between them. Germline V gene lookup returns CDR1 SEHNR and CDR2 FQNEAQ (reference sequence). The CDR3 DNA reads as TGTGCCAGCAGCCCTGGGACTTCCCCTAATGAGCAGTTCTTC. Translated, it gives CASSPGTSPNEQFF.

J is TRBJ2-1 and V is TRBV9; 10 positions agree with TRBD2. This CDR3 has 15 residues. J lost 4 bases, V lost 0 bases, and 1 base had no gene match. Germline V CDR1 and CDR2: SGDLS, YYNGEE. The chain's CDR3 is CASSVEAGGYNEQFF. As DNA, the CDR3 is TGTGCCAGCAGCGTAGAAGCGGGAGGGTACAATGAGCAGTTCTTC.